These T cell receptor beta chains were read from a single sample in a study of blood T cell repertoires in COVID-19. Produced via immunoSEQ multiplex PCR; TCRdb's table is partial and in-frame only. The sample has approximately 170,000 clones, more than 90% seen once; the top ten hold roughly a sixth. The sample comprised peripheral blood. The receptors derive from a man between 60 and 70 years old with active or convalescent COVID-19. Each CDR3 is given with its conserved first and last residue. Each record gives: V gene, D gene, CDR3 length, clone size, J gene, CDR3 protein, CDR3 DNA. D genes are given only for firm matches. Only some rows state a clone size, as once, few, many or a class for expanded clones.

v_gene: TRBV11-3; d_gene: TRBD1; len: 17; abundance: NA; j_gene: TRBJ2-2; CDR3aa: CASSLRTGTNPPGELFF; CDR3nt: TGTGCCAGCAGCTTGAGGACAGGGACGAACCCCCCCGGGGAGCTGTTTTTT
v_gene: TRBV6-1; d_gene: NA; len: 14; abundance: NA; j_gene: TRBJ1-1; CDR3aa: CASSEEGRRTEAFF; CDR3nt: TGTGCCAGCAGTGAAGAGGGGCGCCGGACTGAAGCTTTCTTT
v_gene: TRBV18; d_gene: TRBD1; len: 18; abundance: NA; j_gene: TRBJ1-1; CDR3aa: CASSPPIGTGVGGTEAFF; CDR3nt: TGTGCCAGCTCACCACCTATTGGGACAGGGGTAGGGGGCACTGAAGCTTTCTTT
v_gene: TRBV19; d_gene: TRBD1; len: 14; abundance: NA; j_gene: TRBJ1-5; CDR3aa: CASSVGQGPQPQHF; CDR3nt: TGTGCCAGTAGTGTCGGACAGGGGCCTCAGCCCCAGCATTTT
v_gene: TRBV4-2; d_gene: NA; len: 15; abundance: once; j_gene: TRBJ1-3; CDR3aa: CASSQGQITGNTIYF; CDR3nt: TGTGCCAGCAGCCAAGGACAGATTACTGGAAACACCATATATTTT
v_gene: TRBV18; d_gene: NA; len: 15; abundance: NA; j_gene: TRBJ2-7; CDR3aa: CASSPYPGTPYEQYF; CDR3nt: TGTGCCAGCTCACCTTATCCCGGGACACCCTACGAGCAGTACTTC
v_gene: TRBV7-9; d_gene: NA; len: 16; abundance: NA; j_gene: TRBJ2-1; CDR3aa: CASSLDWPGSLMEQFF; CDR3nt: TGTGCCAGCAGCTTAGATTGGCCAGGGTCCCTTATGGAGCAGTTCTTC
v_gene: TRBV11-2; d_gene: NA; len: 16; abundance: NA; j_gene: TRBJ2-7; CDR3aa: CASSLERAGAHHEQYF; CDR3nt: TGTGCCAGCAGCTTAGAACGGGCGGGGGCGCACCACGAGCAGTACTTC
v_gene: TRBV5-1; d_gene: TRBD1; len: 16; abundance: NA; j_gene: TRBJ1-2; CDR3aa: CASSLVSSGTGGGYTF; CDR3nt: TGCGCCAGCAGCTTGGTATCCTCCGGGACAGGGGGTGGCTACACCTTC
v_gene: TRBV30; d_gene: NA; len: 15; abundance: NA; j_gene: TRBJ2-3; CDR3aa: CAWAVGGKRTDTQYF; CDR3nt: TGTGCCTGGGCAGTGGGCGGGAAAAGGACAGATACGCAGTATTTT
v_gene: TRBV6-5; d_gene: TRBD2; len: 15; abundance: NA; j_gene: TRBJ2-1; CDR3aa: CASSYVAGEYNEQFF; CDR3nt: TGTGCCAGCAGTTACGTGGCGGGAGAATACAATGAGCAGTTCTTC
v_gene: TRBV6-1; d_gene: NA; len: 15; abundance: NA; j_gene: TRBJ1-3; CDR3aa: CASSEAGARGNTIYF; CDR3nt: TGTGCCAGCAGTGAAGCGGGGGCTCGAGGAAACACCATATATTTT
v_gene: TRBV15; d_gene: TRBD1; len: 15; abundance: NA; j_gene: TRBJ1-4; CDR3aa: CATSGRTGINEKLFF; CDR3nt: TGTGCCACCAGCGGGCGGACAGGGATAAATGAAAAACTGTTTTTT
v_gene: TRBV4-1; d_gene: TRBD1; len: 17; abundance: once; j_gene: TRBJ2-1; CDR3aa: CASSQDPDRAFVNEQFF; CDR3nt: TGCGCCAGCAGCCAAGATCCCGACAGGGCATTCGTTAATGAGCAGTTCTTC
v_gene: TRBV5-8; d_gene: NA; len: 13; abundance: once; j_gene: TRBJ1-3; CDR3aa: CASSLGPADTIYF; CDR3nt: TGTGCCAGCAGCTTGGGACCGGCGGACACCATATATTTT
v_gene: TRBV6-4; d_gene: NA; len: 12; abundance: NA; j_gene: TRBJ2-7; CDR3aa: CAAIRRAYEQYF; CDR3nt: TGTGCCGCCATTAGGCGGGCCTACGAGCAGTACTTC
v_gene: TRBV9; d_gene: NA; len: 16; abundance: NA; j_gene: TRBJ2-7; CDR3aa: CASSVDPGRGSYEQYF; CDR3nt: TGTGCCAGCAGCGTAGACCCAGGGAGGGGGTCCTACGAGCAGTACTTC
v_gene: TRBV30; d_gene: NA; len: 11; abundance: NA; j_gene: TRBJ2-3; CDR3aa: CAAARADTQYF; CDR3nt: TGTGCCGCTGCCAGGGCAGATACGCAGTATTTT
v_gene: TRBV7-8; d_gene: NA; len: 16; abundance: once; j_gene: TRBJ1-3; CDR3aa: CASSLILGSTLNTIYF; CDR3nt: TGTGCCAGCAGCTTAATCTTGGGGAGCACCTTGAACACCATATATTTT
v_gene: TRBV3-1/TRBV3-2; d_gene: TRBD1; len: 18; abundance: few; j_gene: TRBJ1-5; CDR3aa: CASSQEGGVGQGNQPQHF; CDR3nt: TGTGCCAGCAGCCAAGAAGGCGGGGTGGGACAGGGCAATCAGCCCCAGCATTTT
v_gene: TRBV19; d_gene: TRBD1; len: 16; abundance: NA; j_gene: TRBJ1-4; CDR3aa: CASSPEGQVGNEKLFF; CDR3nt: TGTGCCAGTAGTCCCGAGGGACAGGTCGGAAATGAAAAACTGTTTTTT
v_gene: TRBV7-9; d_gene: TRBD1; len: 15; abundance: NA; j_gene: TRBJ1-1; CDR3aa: CASSFRTGLNTEAFF; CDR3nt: TGTGCCAGCAGCTTTCGGACAGGGTTGAACACTGAAGCTTTCTTT
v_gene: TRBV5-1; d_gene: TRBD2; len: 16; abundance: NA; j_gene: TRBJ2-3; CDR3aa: CASSPGTSWGTDTQYF; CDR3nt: TGCGCCAGCAGCCCGGGGACTAGCTGGGGCACAGATACGCAGTATTTT
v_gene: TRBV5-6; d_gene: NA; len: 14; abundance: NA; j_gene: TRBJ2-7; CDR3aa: CASSIGSLPYEQYF; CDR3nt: TGTGCCAGCAGCATCGGGAGCCTTCCCTACGAGCAGTACTTC
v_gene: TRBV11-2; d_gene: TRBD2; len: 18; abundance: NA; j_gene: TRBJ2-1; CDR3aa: CASSLAHWETSGYNEQFF; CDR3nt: TGTGCCAGCAGCTTAGCCCATTGGGAGACTAGCGGATACAATGAGCAGTTCTTC
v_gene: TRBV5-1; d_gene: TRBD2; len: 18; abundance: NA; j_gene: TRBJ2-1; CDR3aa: CASSSGGTSGSSGNEQFF; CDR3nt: TGCGCCAGCAGCTCGGGAGGAACTAGCGGGAGTTCAGGCAATGAGCAGTTCTTC
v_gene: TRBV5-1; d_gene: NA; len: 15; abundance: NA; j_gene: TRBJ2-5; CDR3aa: CASSRDSQRKETQYF; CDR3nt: TGCGCCAGCAGCCGAGACAGCCAAAGGAAAGAGACCCAGTACTTC
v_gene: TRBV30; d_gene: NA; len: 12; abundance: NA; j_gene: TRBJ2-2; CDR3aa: CAWSLVTGELFF; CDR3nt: TGTGCCTGGAGTCTCGTCACCGGGGAGCTGTTTTTT
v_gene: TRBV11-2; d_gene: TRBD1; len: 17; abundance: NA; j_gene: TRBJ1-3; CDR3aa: CASSLVDRVYSGNTIYF; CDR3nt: TGTGCCAGCAGCTTAGTCGACAGGGTGTACTCTGGAAACACCATATATTTT
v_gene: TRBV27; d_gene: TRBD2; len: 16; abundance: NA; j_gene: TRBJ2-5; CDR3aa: CASSLGLAVSQETQYF; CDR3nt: TGTGCCAGCAGTTTGGGACTAGCGGTCTCCCAAGAGACCCAGTACTTC
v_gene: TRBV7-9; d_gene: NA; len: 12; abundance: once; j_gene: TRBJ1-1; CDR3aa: CASSLPVTEAFF; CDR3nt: TGTGCCAGCAGCTTACCTGTCACTGAAGCTTTCTTT
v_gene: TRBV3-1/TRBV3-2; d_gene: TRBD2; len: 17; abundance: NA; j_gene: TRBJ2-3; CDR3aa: CASSQAPSSGSTDTQYF; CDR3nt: TGTGCCAGCAGCCAAGCCCCCTCTAGCGGGAGTACAGATACGCAGTATTTT
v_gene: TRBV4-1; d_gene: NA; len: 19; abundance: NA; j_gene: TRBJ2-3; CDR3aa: CASSQKTGGDLLYTDTQYF; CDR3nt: TGCGCCAGCAGCCAGAAGACGGGGGGCGACTTACTTTACACAGATACGCAGTATTTT
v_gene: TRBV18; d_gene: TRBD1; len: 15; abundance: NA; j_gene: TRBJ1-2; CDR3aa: CASSPRGQALNGYTF; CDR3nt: TGTGCCAGCTCACCTAGAGGACAGGCACTAAATGGCTACACCTTC